This paragraph covers one T cell receptor (beta chain) sequence. Its antigen is currently unknown. This CDR3 has 14 amino acids. The ends lost 0 bases at V and 6 bases at J; junction bases unmatched: 2. Germline values: CDR1 SEHNR, CDR2 FQNEAQ (reference sequence). The record originates from a study of breast tumors, draining lymph nodes, adjacent tissues. Findings of the study overall: Tumor TCR diversity was below lymph nodes but above nontumor tissue. Data fit most tumor T cells coming from lymph node, expanding in tumor. The lymph node origin of tumor T cells was framed as consistent with a hypothesis, not demonstrated. Compared with basal-like, luminal-like tumors shared significantly more repertoire with nontumor tissue.

TCRdb itself ran the multiplex PCR reads through MiXCR, one entry per CDR3 protein. The table records 20,000 to 25,000 distinct CDR3 sequences, 50% to 75% of them present only once. The V and J genes are TRBV7-9 and TRBJ1-2, with 9 bases matching TRBD1. The TCR comes from a female donor with breast cancer. Some clones in this sample may be carry-over from other donors' samples. The sample was tumor-adjacent breast tissue. The CDR3 DNA reads as TGTGCCAGCAGCTTAGCCGGGACAGGGAATGGCTACACCTTC. This sequence encodes CASSLAGTGNGYTF.